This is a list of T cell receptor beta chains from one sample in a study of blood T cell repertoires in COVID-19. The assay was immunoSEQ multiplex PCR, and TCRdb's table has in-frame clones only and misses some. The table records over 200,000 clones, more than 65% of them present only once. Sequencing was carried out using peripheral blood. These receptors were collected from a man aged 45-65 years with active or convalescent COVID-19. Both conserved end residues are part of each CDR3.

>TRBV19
CASSKTSGGVSYNEQFF
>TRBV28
CASSPPGVTGELFF
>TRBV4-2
CASSRPGQPTGGGYTF
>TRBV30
CAWSQPTGGGTEAFF
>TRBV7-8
CASSLGQASGGLYTDTQYF
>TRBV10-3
CAISEEPPGQGSGYTF
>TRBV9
CASSAQGSSYNSPLHF
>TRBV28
CASSDPGQNYGYTF
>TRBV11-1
CASRAARDSYEQYF
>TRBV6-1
CASSEPSGVPGNTIYF
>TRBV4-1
CASSPLNPERETQYF
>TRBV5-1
CASSPEGQGGNQPQHF
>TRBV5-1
CASTPRGGSGNTIYF
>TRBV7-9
CASSAGTENTEAFF
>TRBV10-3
CAISEDSSYGYTF
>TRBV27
CASGPAGHGYTF
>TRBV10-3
CAITQGGSQETQYF
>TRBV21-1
CASSPGQGLPRQYF
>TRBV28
CASSLVRGQGVSNQPQHF
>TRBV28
CASRNGANNEQFF
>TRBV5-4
CASSPGGGNTEAFF
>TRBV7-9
CASSRDRSSGNTIYF
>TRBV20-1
CSARQGYGYTF
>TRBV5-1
CAREDRGPGTEAFF
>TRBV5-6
CASSFPGAGGYTF
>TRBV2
CASLAGLITGELFF